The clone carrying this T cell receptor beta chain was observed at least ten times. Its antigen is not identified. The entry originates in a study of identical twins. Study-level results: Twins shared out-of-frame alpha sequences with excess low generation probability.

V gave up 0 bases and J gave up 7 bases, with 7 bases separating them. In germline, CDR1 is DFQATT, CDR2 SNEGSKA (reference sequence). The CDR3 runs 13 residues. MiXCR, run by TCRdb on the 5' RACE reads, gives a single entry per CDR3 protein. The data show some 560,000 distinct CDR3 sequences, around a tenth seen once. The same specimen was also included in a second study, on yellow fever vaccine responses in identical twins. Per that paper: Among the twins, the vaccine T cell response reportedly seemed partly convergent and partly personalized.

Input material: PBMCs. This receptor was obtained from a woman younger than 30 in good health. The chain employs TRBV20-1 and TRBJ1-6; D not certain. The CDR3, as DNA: TGCAGTGCTAGAGACAGCTACAATTCACCCCTCCACTTT. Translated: CSARDSYNSPLHF.